One T cell receptor (beta chain) is described in this entry. The record originates from a study of shared clonotypes between healthy human individuals. Method: immunoSEQ multiplex PCR; TCRdb's copy keeps in-frame clones and lacks some. The sample carries about 600,000 clones, more than 95% recorded once. Trimming pared 4 bases from V and 0 bases from J, leaving 16 bases between. CDR1 and CDR2 from the germline V gene are LNHDA and SQIVND (reference sequence). The length of the CDR3 is 17 residues. The TCR was taken from a woman in her thirties in good health. The chain has TRBV19 and TRBJ1-5, with D hard to call. The sample taken for sequencing was naive CD4+ T cells sorted from blood. Sample subset: CD45RA+ positively selected. The CDR3 bases are TGTGCCAGTAGTAGAACCTTACACCAGAGTAGCAATCAGCCCCAGCATTTT. Its protein product is CASSRTLHQSSNQPQHF.